This T cell receptor beta chain was identified during a study of Siglec-9 on CD8 T cells in melanoma. Trimming took 1 base from V and 5 from J, leaving 0 bases between them. Per the germline V gene, CDR1 is MNHEY and CDR2 is SMNVEV (reference sequence). This CDR3 comprises 11 residues. Some clones are missing from TCRdb's copy, which holds only in-frame ones; the method was immunoSEQ multiplex PCR. The table has 25,000 to 35,000 clones, around three quarters seen once. The chain carries TRBV27 and TRBJ2-1; no definite D call. The material sequenced was Siglec-9- CD8+ T cells sorted from blood. This sequence originates from a human donor in good health. CDR3: CASSLYNEQFF. The CDR3, as DNA: TGTGCCAGCAGTTTATACAATGAGCAGTTCTTC.